Listed below are T cell receptor beta chains from one sample, sequenced in a study of shared clonotypes between healthy human individuals. Only in-frame clones appear in the TCRdb table, and some are missing; sequencing was by immunoSEQ multiplex PCR. The profile shows approximately 640,000 clones, less than 95% of them singletons. The specimen was memory CD8+ T cells from PBMCs. Source of these receptors: a man aged 18 to 35 in good health. Some clones in this sample may be carry-over from other donors' samples. The conserved cysteine and the conserved F or W are not part of the CDR3 here. A D gene is named only where the DNA matches it firmly.

d_call	v_call	j_call	cdr3_aa
TRBD2	TRBV4-1	TRBJ2-3	ASSSGRGSDTQY
-	TRBV4-3	TRBJ2-1	ASSQDGPFDSLVNNEQF
-	TRBV6-1	TRBJ1-1	ASSVYEAF
TRBD1	TRBV9	TRBJ2-7	ASSVDWTGAYEQY
-	TRBV4-3	TRBJ2-7	ASSQAPTGTYEQY
TRBD2	TRBV5-6	TRBJ2-7	ASSSESGIREQY
-	TRBV7-9	TRBJ2-1	ASSLSEDNEQF
TRBD2	TRBV6-1	TRBJ2-3	ASGGIAGRTDTQY
TRBD1	TRBV28	TRBJ1-4	ASSWGQGGFNEKLF
-	TRBV7-9	TRBJ1-4	ASSPRIGGGNEKLF
TRBD1	TRBV5-1	TRBJ2-7	ASSLYGTENEQY
-	TRBV27	TRBJ2-3	ASSSSLRDTQY
TRBD2	TRBV5-1	TRBJ2-7	ASSLVGRSGDEQY
-	TRBV29-1	TRBJ1-2	SVEYSGYGYT
-	TRBV19	TRBJ1-6	ACRTGNSPLH
-	TRBV19	TRBJ2-2	ATTRERLNTGELF
TRBD2	TRBV6-5	TRBJ2-1	ASGLAGSSYNEQF
-	TRBV15	TRBJ2-1	ATSRSRTVVRSNEQF
-	TRBV15	TRBJ1-5	ATSRVVGLVNSNQPQH
-	TRBV4-1	-	ASSHAAGNQYEQY
TRBD1	TRBV19	TRBJ1-5	ASSIGRQGAYQPQH
-	TRBV18	TRBJ2-5	ASSPQFGLGNQETQY
-	TRBV6-4	TRBJ1-2	ASSDVDGGVDGYT
TRBD1	TRBV15	TRBJ1-1	ATSRGVQGANTEAF
-	TRBV9	TRBJ2-7	ASSPPGAAYEQY
TRBD2	TRBV7-9	TRBJ2-1	ASSPRAGASYNEQF
-	TRBV25-1	TRBJ1-3	ASSERRGTSSGNTIY
-	TRBV27	TRBJ2-5	ASSSYPPRLVLQETQY
TRBD1	TRBV6-4	TRBJ2-4	ASTSRDRETKNIQY
-	TRBV28	TRBJ2-2	ASSPSPRHAGELF
-	TRBV7-9	TRBJ2-1	ASSYTGLGGNEQF
-	TRBV15	TRBJ1-2	ATSRAVNTRNSHGYT
TRBD2	TRBV4-2	TRBJ2-4	ASSQEEYAGTSLSLAKNIQY
TRBD2	TRBV27	TRBJ2-7	ASSLSGARHEQY
-	TRBV28	TRBJ2-2	ASRPMGEINTGELF
-	TRBV28	TRBJ2-2	ASSPDLPRNTGELF
TRBD1	TRBV5-4	TRBJ2-4	ASSLVGQGPKNIQY
-	TRBV28	TRBJ2-1	ASSSFGGGPYNEQF
-	TRBV28	TRBJ2-3	ASSPLVSSNTDTQY
TRBD2	TRBV5-1	TRBJ2-7	ASGNIAGAQAEQY
-	TRBV9	TRBJ2-7	ASSADPDSGSAYEQY
-	TRBV9	TRBJ1-3	ASSVFPGNTIY
TRBD2	TRBV25-1	TRBJ2-7	ASSAGFSGISYEQY
-	TRBV27	TRBJ2-2	ASGLGNTGELF
-	TRBV28	TRBJ2-5	ASRPPGGAETQY
-	TRBV7-2	TRBJ1-2	ASSLDGDGYT
-	TRBV30	TRBJ2-2	AWAVGAGELF
-	TRBV5-3	TRBJ2-7	AIEGGKPPSYEQY